Listed here are 31 T cell receptor beta chains from one sample, sequenced in a study of blood T cell repertoires in COVID-19. Sequencing used immunoSEQ multiplex PCR; TCRdb keeps in-frame clones, though not all of them. Among some 55,000 clones listed, around nine tenths were seen once. Sequenced input: peripheral blood. The receptors come from a middle-aged woman with active COVID-19.

CDR3 residues: CASSLSQGILQETQYF. The CDR3 DNA is TGCGCCAGCAGCTTGTCTCAGGGGATATTACAAGAGACCCAGTACTTC. The chain employs TRBV5-1 and TRBJ2-5; TRBD1 might be the D (6 bases). There are 16 residues in the CDR3. Germline CDR1 is SGHRS and CDR2 is YFSETQ. Trimming took off 1 base at V and 2 bases at J, with 15 bases between the two ends.

Points on this clone: The CDR3 end shows no conserved phenylalanine or tryptophan, and so a read error is likely. The chain combines TRBV7-9 with TRBJ1-2, with 9 bases identical to TRBD1. The trim removed 5 bases at V and 6 bases at J, leaving 22 bases unmatched. CDR3 length equals 19 residues. Looked up from germline, CDR1 is SEHNR and CDR2 is FQNEAQ (reference sequence). CDR3 sequence reads: CASSLGGQGRGDRADGYTL. The CDR3 bases are TGTGCCAGCAGCCTCGGGGGACAGGGAAGGGGTGACAGGGCGGATGGCTACACCCTC.

This rearrangement joins TRBV10-3 to TRBJ1-2, with 7 bases matching TRBD1. Germline assignment: CDR1 ENHRY and CDR2 SYGVKD. CDR3 size: 16 residues. J gave up 8 bases and V 0 bases, and 12 bases lay outside the gene matches. CDR3 bases: TGTGCCATCAGTGAGTCACTTCCGGAGGGGGCGCACGGCTACACCTTC. Protein sequence: CAISESLPEGAHGYTF.

CDR3 loop: CASSKGLAGGGEQFF. CDR3 coding DNA: TGTGCCAGCAGCAAGGGACTAGCGGGTGGAGGTGAGCAGTTCTTC. The chain joins TRBV5-4 to TRBJ2-1, with 12 bases matching TRBD2. Losses at the gene ends were 4 bases for V and 9 bases for J; bases not matched to a gene: 8. The length of the CDR3 is 15 residues. Germline-derived CDR1 and CDR2 are SGHNT and YYREEE (reference sequence).

The chain uses TRBV15 and TRBJ1-2, with 7 bases matching TRBD1. The germline V gene encodes CDR1 LNHNV and CDR2 YYDKDF (reference sequence). The CDR3 consists of 13 residues. V shed 5 bases, J shed 7 bases, and the junction held 7 bases outside the gene matches. CDR3 bases: TGTGCCACCAGCCTCGACAGGGTTGTTGGCTACACCTTC. It codes for CATSLDRVVGYTF.

The chain couples TRBV4-1 to TRBJ1-6, with 7 bases identical to TRBD1. The germline V gene encodes CDR1 MGHRA and CDR2 YSYEKL. CDR3 length: 17 residues. The V and J ends lost 0 bases and 7 bases, in that order; junction bases with no gene match: 9. The CDR3 spells CASSQDTQTGYNSPLHF. CDR3 nucleotides: TGCGCCAGCAGCCAAGATACCCAGACAGGGTACAATTCACCCCTCCACTTT.

The rearrangement links TRBV19 to TRBJ1-4; D gene ambiguous. CDR3 length: 16 residues. The V gene's germline CDR1 is LNHDA and CDR2 SQIVND (reference sequence). Deletions cut 4 bases from V and 0 bases from J, with 12 bases between. CDR3 bases: TGTGCCAGTAGTAACCCGGGGTCTCCAACTAATGAAAAACTGTTTTTT. This sequence encodes CASSNPGSPTNEKLFF.

This clone was counted between two and nine times. The genes are TRBV18 and TRBJ2-5, with TRBD2 matching 8 bases. J gave up 4 bases and V 6 bases, and 7 bases lay outside the gene matches. The germline V gene has CDR1 KGHSH and CDR2 LQKENI. This CDR3 spans 14 amino acids. The CDR3 loop reads CASSTRTSRETQYF. The CDR3 DNA follows: TGTGCCAGCTCTACCAGGACTAGCAGAGAGACCCAGTACTTC.

J is TRBJ1-1 and V is TRBV5-4, with 11 nucleotides matching TRBD1. CDR3 size: 15 residues. The germline gives CDR1 SGHNT, CDR2 YYREEE (reference sequence). Trimming took 5 bases from V and 4 from J; bases not matched to a gene: 7. CDR3 DNA sequence: TGTGCCAGCAGATCTGGACAGGGGGCCCGCACTGAAGCTTTCTTT. Amino acids: CASRSGQGARTEAFF. Full variable domain (rest looked up from reference TRBV5-4 and TRBJ1-1): ETGVTQSPTHLIKTRGQQVTLRCSSQSGHNTVSWYQQALGQGPQFIFQYYREEENGRGNFPPRFSGLQFPNYSSELNVNALELDDSALYLCASRSGQGARTEAFFGQGTRLTVV.

The chain joins TRBV5-1 to TRBJ2-2, with 10 bases identical to TRBD2. The CDR3 contains 15 residues. Germline-derived CDR1 and CDR2 are SGHRS and YFSETQ. V dropped 4 bases and J dropped 4; count of bases not matched to a gene: 4. CDR3 residues: CASSPIAGGTGELFF. CDR3 nucleotides: TGCGCCAGCAGCCCGATAGCGGGGGGCACCGGGGAGCTGTTTTTT. Full variable domain (rest looked up from reference TRBV5-1 and TRBJ2-2): KAGVTQTPRYLIKTRGQQVTLSCSPISGHRSVSWYQQTPGQGLQFLFEYFSETQRNKGNFPGRFSGRQFSNSRSEMNVSTLELGDSALYLCASSPIAGGTGELFFGEGSRLTVL.

The gene calls are TRBV20-1 and TRBJ1-1; TRBD1 matches at 7 bases. The trim removed 3 bases at V and 6 bases at J, leaving 7 bases unmatched. The CDR3 has 13 residues. The germline gives CDR1 DFQATT, CDR2 SNEGSKA (reference sequence). The CDR3 sequence is CSASRQGSAEAFF. The CDR3 DNA reads TGCAGTGCTAGTAGACAGGGAAGTGCTGAAGCTTTCTTT.

Written as DNA, the CDR3 is TGTGCCAGCAGCTTATCGGGAAACACCATATATTTT. This codes for CASSLSGNTIYF. The gene calls are TRBV7-9 and TRBJ1-3; D unclear. V lost 2 bases to trimming and J lost 4 bases, with 3 bases between them. CDR1 is SEHNR, CDR2 FQNEAQ, per germline (reference sequence). CDR3 size: 12 residues.

V is TRBV5-4 and J is TRBJ2-5; 7 nucleotides line up with TRBD2. The CDR3 contains 13 residues. CDR1 and CDR2 (germline): SGHNT, YYREEE (reference sequence). V lost 5 bases, J lost 0 bases, and 1 base stayed unmatched. The CDR3 protein is CASRGGNQETQYF. In nucleotides, the CDR3 is TGTGCCAGCAGGGGGGGGAACCAAGAGACCCAGTACTTC.

As DNA, the CDR3 is TGTGCCAGCAGTCCCGGGACAGGGGTTTATGGCTACACCTTC. Amino acids: CASSPGTGVYGYTF. The chain combines TRBV14 with TRBJ1-2; 10 bases map to TRBD1. Trimming cost V 6 bases and J 5 bases; bases outside gene matches: 6. The CDR3 is 14 amino acids. The V gene's germline CDR1 is SGHDN and CDR2 FVKESK.

The chain links TRBV18 to TRBJ1-1; no reliable D call. The CDR3 is 15 amino acids. V lost 1 base to trimming and J lost 1 base, with 10 bases between them. Germline V CDR1 and CDR2: KGHSH, LQKENI. The CDR3 DNA reads TGTGCCAGCTCACCACTGGCTCAGGAGAACACTGAAGCTTTCTTT. This sequence encodes CASSPLAQENTEAFF.

V is TRBV28 and J is TRBJ1-2; TRBD1 might be the D (5 bases). Trimming stripped 7 bases from V and 6 bases from J, with 18 bases between. CDR3 length equals 14 residues. Germline V gene data show CDR1 as MDHEN and CDR2 as SYDVKM. CDR3 sequence (DNA): TGTGCCAGCACTATAACGGGGGGATTTGATGGCTACACCTTC. Residues: CASTITGGFDGYTF.

The chain joins TRBV7-2 to TRBJ2-1; no firm D call. Germline V gene data show CDR1 as SGHTA and CDR2 as FQGNSA. This CDR3 contains 14 residues. Trimming took off 5 bases at V and 6 bases at J, with 14 bases between the two ends. CDR3 coding DNA: TGTGCCAGCAGCCTGAACCCCCTAGGCAATGAGCAGTTCTTC. Amino acid sequence: CASSLNPLGNEQFF.

J is TRBJ2-1 and V is TRBV2, with D maybe TRBD2 (7 bases). The V gene lost 6 bases and the J gene lost 8 bases, with 11 bases spanning the gap. CDR1 and CDR2 from the germline V gene are SNHLY and FYNNEI. The CDR3 has 12 residues. The CDR3 spells CASRGGADEQFF. For the CDR3, the DNA is TGTGCCAGCAGGGGGGGGGCCGATGAGCAGTTCTTC.

Remarks on this clone: Germline is not matched at one junction end, which may reflect a read error. CDR3 in DNA: TGTGCCAGCAGCGAATCGAACTATAGCTACACCTTC. It is translated as CASSESNYSYTF. The chain combines TRBV11-3 with TRBJ1-2; no reliable D call. The CDR3 totals 12 residues. CDR1 and CDR2 (germline): SGHNT, YENEEA. The whole variable domain, remainder taken from reference TRBV11-3 and TRBJ1-2, is EAGVVQSPRYKIIEKKQPVAFWCNPISGHNTLYWYLQNLGQGPELLIRYENEEAVDDSQLPKDRFSAERLKGVDSTLKIQPAELGDSAVYLCASSESNYSYTFGSGTRLTVV.

This clone was detected a few times. This chain links TRBV25-1 with TRBJ1-3, with 7 bases identical to TRBD1. CDR3 length: 14 amino acids. The V gene's germline CDR1 is MGHDK and CDR2 SYGVNS. V was clipped by 6 bases and J by 4 bases; unmatched bases: 6. The CDR3 nucleotides are TGTGCCAGCAGAGAGACAGGGAGAGGAAACACCATATATTTT. Protein sequence: CASRETGRGNTIYF.

The chain is built from TRBV15 and TRBJ2-3; no clear D gene. V was cut by 0 bases and J by 0 bases, with 7 bases left in between. The CDR3 totals 15 residues. Germline CDR1 and CDR2: LNHNV and YYDKDF (reference sequence). The DNA of the CDR3 is TGTGCCACCAGCAGAGAGGGCAGAAGCACAGATACGCAGTATTTT. Translated: CATSREGRSTDTQYF.

CDR3 amino acids: CASSLGNRGAELFF. The DNA of the CDR3 is TGTGCCAGCAGCTTAGGGAATCGGGGAGCCGAGCTGTTTTTT. The V call is TRBV11-3, the J call TRBJ2-2; weak D call: TRBD2 (5 bases). Trimming removed 1 base from V and 11 bases from J, with 14 bases in between. Germline V gene data show CDR1 as SGHNT and CDR2 as YENEEA. The CDR3 length is 14 residues.

This chain joins TRBV3-1 (or the pseudogene TRBV3-2) and TRBJ1-1, with D perhaps TRBD1 (5 bases). Trimming cost V 0 bases and J 4 bases, with 15 bases left between them. The CDR3 length is 16 residues. Germline assignment: CDR1 LGHDT and CDR2 YNNKEL (reference sequence). The CDR3 sequence is CASSQDDSGLGTEAFF. The CDR3 nucleotides read TGTGCCAGCAGCCAAGATGATTCAGGGCTGGGCACTGAAGCTTTCTTT.

This chain connects TRBV11-3 to TRBJ2-1; 8 bases fit TRBD2. The CDR3 runs to 17 residues. J was trimmed by 1 base and V by 7 bases; bases with no gene match: 12. The V gene's germline CDR1 is SGHNT and CDR2 YENEEA. CDR3 DNA sequence: TGTGCCAGCATTCCCTCCGAGGCTAGCGGGTCCTACAATGAGCAGTTCTTC. This encodes CASIPSEASGSYNEQFF.

The rearrangement joins TRBV5-1 to TRBJ2-5; possibly TRBD2 for D (5 bases). Trimming removed 2 bases at V and 5 bases at J, with 10 bases between. Germline V CDR1 and CDR2: SGHRS, YFSETQ. This CDR3 contains 13 residues. The CDR3 region is CASSFRTGETQYF. The CDR3 DNA sequence: TGCGCCAGCAGCTTTCGGACGGGGGAGACCCAGTACTTC.

This chain joins TRBV12-3 or TRBV12-4 and TRBJ1-4, with TRBD1 as a possible D gene (6 bases). The CDR3 covers 13 residues. Trimming left V 4 bases short and J 8 bases short, with 11 bases between. The CDR3 sequence: CASSSGAGEKLFF. CDR3 coding DNA: TGTGCCAGCAGTTCAGGGGCGGGCGAAAAACTGTTTTTT.

The chain is built from TRBV5-1 and TRBJ2-2; no clear D. V shed 3 bases and J shed 6 bases, with 12 bases lying between them. CDR1 and CDR2 (germline): SGHRS, YFSETQ. The CDR3 loop spans 14 amino acids. The chain's CDR3 is CASSSDKSAGELFF. DNA for the CDR3: TGCGCCAGCAGCTCCGACAAGTCGGCCGGGGAGCTGTTTTTT.

V gene TRBV9 combines with J gene TRBJ2-1; TRBD2 agrees at 9 bases. The V gene end was trimmed by 0 bases and the J gene end by 2 bases; junction bases not matched to a gene: 6. This CDR3 has 17 residues. Germline V gene lookup returns CDR1 SGDLS and CDR2 YYNGEE. The CDR3 here is CASSVGLAGGPYNEQFF. In DNA, the CDR3 is TGTGCCAGCAGCGTAGGTCTTGCGGGGGGGCCCTACAATGAGCAGTTCTTC.

DNA for the CDR3: TGCGCCAGCAGTCCCTGGACTAGCGGGGGCTATAGCACAGATACGCAGTATTTT. It translates to CASSPWTSGGYSTDTQYF. The J gene is TRBJ2-3, the V gene TRBV5-1; the match to TRBD2 covers 13 bases. Germline V lookup: CDR1 SGHRS, CDR2 YFSETQ. The CDR3 length is 18 residues. Germline trimming cut 5 bases from V and 0 bases from J; bases unmatched to any gene: 9.

This chain joins TRBV7-9 and TRBJ2-5; 14 bases align to TRBD2. The CDR3 runs 16 residues. The germline gives CDR1 SEHNR, CDR2 FQNEAQ (reference sequence). Trimming cost V 5 bases and J 4 bases; bases outside gene matches: 6. DNA of the CDR3: TGTGCCAGCAGCAAGGGACTAGCGGGGGACGGAGAGACCCAGTACTTC. Protein sequence: CASSKGLAGDGETQYF.

This chain links TRBV5-6 with TRBJ2-3; 8 bases match TRBD2. The V gene's germline CDR1 is SGHDT and CDR2 YYEEEE. CDR3 length equals 16 residues. V gave up 3 bases and J gave up 4 bases; unmatched junction bases: 10. In nucleotides, the CDR3 is TGTGCCAGCAGCTCGCGAGCGGGGGTGCGGGCAGATACGCAGTATTTT. This sequence encodes CASSSRAGVRADTQYF.